A single sample is the source of the 20 T cell receptor beta chains below, sequenced in a study of blood T cell repertoires in COVID-19. Assay used: immunoSEQ multiplex PCR; TCRdb lists only in-frame clones, some missing. The sample records more than 95,000 clones, about 94% being singletons. Sample: peripheral blood. Receptors originate from a man aged 50-60 years with COVID-19, enrolled during active disease.

The genes are TRBV6-1 and TRBJ2-7; 8 positions match TRBD2. CDR1 MNHNS and CDR2 SASEGT come from the germline V gene. This CDR3 spans 17 amino acids. V lost 3 bases and J lost 6; bases outside the gene matches: 16. The CDR3, as DNA: TGTGCCAGCAGTGAGGGGGTATCGGGGACTAGTGGTCGCGAGCAGTACTTC. Amino acids: CASSEGVSGTSGREQYF.

This clone was observed a single time. The chain carries TRBV29-1 and TRBJ2-1; D not resolved. Trimming shortened V by 0 bases and J by 4 bases, and 19 bases separated the two germline ends. Germline V gene lookup returns CDR1 SQVTM and CDR2 ANQGSEA. The CDR3 has 17 residues. Here the CDR3 reads CSVEDGTNLLGYNEQFF. The CDR3 nucleotides are TGCAGCGTTGAAGATGGAACTAACCTCTTGGGTTACAATGAGCAGTTCTTC.

The chain is built from TRBV11-2 and TRBJ2-7; TRBD2 matches at 8 bases. The J segment lost 3 bases and the V segment lost 1 base, leaving 2 bases of the junction unmatched. This CDR3 has 14 residues. Germline-derived CDR1 and CDR2 are SGHAT and FQNNGV. In DNA form, the CDR3 reads TGTGCCAGCAGCTTAGCTGGGACTAGCTACGAGCAGTACTTC. It codes for CASSLAGTSYEQYF.

The count of this clone is one. The V gene is TRBV15, the J gene TRBJ2-3; a weak D match, TRBD2 (5 bases). V was pared by 1 base and J by 8 bases, with 10 bases between. The CDR3 is made up of 13 amino acids. Germline CDR1 reads LNHNV; CDR2 reads YYDKDF (reference sequence). DNA for the CDR3: TGTGCCACCAGCAGAGTAGGCCTAGCTACGCAGTATTTT. Amino acids: CATSRVGLATQYF.

The gene calls are TRBV4-3 and TRBJ1-1, with TRBD1 matching over 10 bases. V shed 1 base, J shed 0 bases, and the junction held 5 bases outside the gene matches. The CDR3 covers 17 residues. Germline lookup yields CDR1 LGHNA and CDR2 YSLEER. The CDR3 DNA reads TGCGCCAGCAGCCAAGGGTCGACAGGGGGCCTGAACACTGAAGCTTTCTTT. This translates into CASSQGSTGGLNTEAFF.

The chain carries TRBV11-2 and TRBJ1-1; a possible D gene is TRBD1 (6 bases). CDR1 is SGHAT and CDR2 is FQNNGV in the germline V gene. The CDR3 length is 15 residues. With 4 bases removed from V and 0 bases from J, the gap between germline ends came to 12 bases. The CDR3 reads CASSSTTGMNTEAFF. The CDR3 DNA reads TGTGCCAGCAGCTCAACAACAGGGATGAACACTGAAGCTTTCTTT. Supplemented by reference TRBV11-2 and TRBJ1-1, the full variable domain reads EAGVAQSPRYKIIEKRQSVAFWCNPISGHATLYWYQQILGQGPKLLIQFQNNGVVDDSQLPKDRFSAERLKGVDSTLKIQPAKLEDSAVYLCASSSTTGMNTEAFFGQGTRLTVV.

V is TRBV5-6 and J is TRBJ2-3; D unresolved. Germline assignment: CDR1 SGHDT and CDR2 YYEEEE. The length of the CDR3 is 14 residues. V lost 2 bases to trimming and J lost 2 bases, with 9 bases between them. CDR3 residues: CASSFGHLTDTQYF. Written as DNA, the CDR3 is TGTGCCAGCAGCTTTGGCCATCTCACAGATACGCAGTATTTT.

The chain joins TRBV10-1 to TRBJ2-2; 9 nucleotides line up with TRBD1. Germline trimming cut 2 bases from V and 0 bases from J; bases unmatched to any gene: 1. CDR3 length: 16 residues. CDR1 WNHNN and CDR2 SYGVQD come from the germline V gene (reference sequence). The CDR3 DNA follows: TGCGCCAGCAGTGAGGGGACAGGGACGAACACCGGGGAGCTGTTTTTT. Translating gives CASSEGTGTNTGELFF.

The rearrangement uses TRBV4-3 and TRBJ2-1; tentatively, D is TRBD1 (5 bases). In germline, CDR1 is LGHNA, CDR2 YSLEER. The CDR3 totals 14 residues. Trimming cost V 0 bases and J 7 bases, with 10 bases left between them. As DNA, the CDR3 is TGCGCCAGCAGCCAAGATCTAAGGGGAAATGAGCAGTTCTTC. Translating gives CASSQDLRGNEQFF.

The V gene is TRBV7-9, the J gene TRBJ2-1; D is uncertain. The V gene lost 1 base and the J gene lost 3 bases, with 7 bases spanning the gap. This CDR3 has 14 residues. CDR1 and CDR2 from the germline V gene are SEHNR and FQNEAQ (reference sequence). CDR3 protein: CASSLDNVYNEQFF. The CDR3 DNA follows: TGTGCCAGCAGCTTAGACAACGTCTACAATGAGCAGTTCTTC.

J is TRBJ2-3 and V is TRBV6-6, with TRBD2 identical over 9 bases. CDR1 and CDR2 (germline): MNHNY, SVGAGI (reference sequence). J lost 5 bases, V lost 2 bases, and 5 bases had no gene match. The CDR3 spans 15 residues. CDR3 amino acids: CASSYGAGGQDTQYF. Written as DNA, the CDR3 is TGTGCCAGCAGTTACGGGGCGGGAGGGCAAGATACGCAGTATTTT.

The rearrangement links TRBV28 to TRBJ2-6; 8 bases fit TRBD2. The CDR3 spans 18 residues. V lost 2 bases, J lost 0 bases, and 6 bases stayed unmatched. CDR1 is MDHEN, CDR2 SYDVKM, per germline. Here the CDR3 reads CASSLAGGGLSGANVLTF. As DNA, the CDR3 is TGTGCCAGCAGTTTAGCGGGGGGCGGGCTCTCTGGGGCCAACGTCCTGACTTTC.

Here the CDR3 reads CASRRGDSPYEQYF. The CDR3, as DNA: TGTGCCAGTAGGAGGGGGGACAGTCCCTACGAGCAGTACTTC. This chain connects TRBV19 to TRBJ2-7; tentatively, D is TRBD1 (7 bases). Germline lookup yields CDR1 LNHDA and CDR2 SQIVND (reference sequence). V lost 6 bases and J lost 2, with 14 bases in between. This CDR3 spans 14 amino acids.

The chain joins TRBV18 to TRBJ2-7, with no clear D. From germline, CDR1 is KGHSH and CDR2 LQKENI. V was clipped by 3 bases and J by 3 bases, with 15 bases between them. There are 15 residues in the CDR3. CDR3 amino acids: CASSPRVSHIYEQYF. In DNA, the CDR3 is TGTGCCAGCTCACCGAGAGTGTCTCATATCTACGAGCAGTACTTC.

The chain is built from TRBV10-3 and TRBJ2-7; possible D gene TRBD2, 6 bases. V lost 3 bases and J 5 bases, leaving 11 bases between the germline ends. Germline lookup yields CDR1 ENHRY and CDR2 SYGVKD. This CDR3 is built from 13 residues. In nucleotides, the CDR3 is TGTGCCATCAGTGATTGGGACTTAAACGAGCAGTACTTC. It encodes CAISDWDLNEQYF.

This chain links TRBV21-1 with TRBJ1-2; TRBD1 is the table's D call, not checked against the DNA. TRBV21-1 is recorded as a pseudogene. The CDR3 runs 15 residues. The CDR3 region is CASSKGVGQDYGYTF. The CDR3 DNA reads TGTGCCAGCAGCAAAGGAGTAGGACAGGACTATGGCTACACCTTC.

V usage is TRBV5-1 and J usage is TRBJ2-1; TRBD2 aligns across 9 bases. The V and J ends lost 2 bases and 10 bases, in that order; junction bases with no gene match: 7. The CDR3 runs to 14 residues. Germline assignment: CDR1 SGHRS and CDR2 YFSETQ. Here the CDR3 reads CASSLGLAQDEQFF. CDR3 sequence (DNA): TGCGCCAGCAGCTTAGGACTAGCGCAGGACGAGCAGTTCTTC.

CDR3 loop: CAISETSGQTYEQYF. In DNA, the CDR3 is TGTGCCATCAGTGAGACTAGCGGGCAAACCTACGAGCAGTACTTC. V and J are TRBV10-3 and TRBJ2-7, with 9 bases matching TRBD2. Unmatched junction bases numbered 4, after V lost 2 bases and J lost 2 bases. The germline gives CDR1 ENHRY, CDR2 SYGVKD. This CDR3 is built from 15 residues.

The chain has TRBV7-9 and TRBJ2-1; a weak D match, TRBD2 (6 bases). Trimming removed 1 base at V and 4 bases at J, with 20 bases between. The CDR3 contains 18 residues. Looked up from germline, CDR1 is SEHNR and CDR2 is FQNEAQ (reference sequence). CDR3 protein: CASSLGASLAPFYNEQFF. In DNA form, the CDR3 reads TGTGCCAGCAGCTTAGGGGCTAGTCTAGCGCCCTTTTACAATGAGCAGTTCTTC.

The rearrangement links TRBV25-1 to TRBJ2-3; D uncertain. Germline CDR1 and CDR2: MGHDK and SYGVNS. The V end was cut by 9 bases, the J end by 5 bases, with 9 bases between. This CDR3 has 11 residues. The CDR3 DNA sequence: TGTGCCAGTACCCCAGGAGATACGCAGTATTTT. Translating gives CASTPGDTQYF.